A single sample is the source of the 11 T cell receptor beta chains below, sequenced in a study of T cell repertoires in cytomegalovirus infection. No antigen has been assigned to these receptors. TCRdb analysed the reads with MiXCR anew, one entry per CDR3 protein. The sample shows around 570,000 distinct CDR3 sequences, about 40% of them seen only once. Sample: cultured PBMCs, taken from culture after CMV antigen stimulation. Receptors were obtained from a human donor in good health (CMV status not recorded). Some clones in this sample may be carry-over from other donors' samples.

This clonotype has a handful of counts. The J gene is TRBJ1-1, the V gene TRBV7-9, with unresolved D. There are 19 residues in the CDR3. CDR1 SEHNR and CDR2 FQNEAQ come from the germline V gene (reference sequence). Deletions cut 1 base from V and 5 bases from J, with 26 bases between. CDR3 DNA sequence: TGTGCCAGCAGCTTAGAAGAAGGACTTAAACTTTCCAGTCGGACTGAAGCTTTCTTT. Protein product: CASSLEEGLKLSSRTEAFF.

The V call is TRBV7-6, the J call TRBJ2-1, with 12 positions matching TRBD2. With 3 bases clipped from V and 7 bases from J, the junction kept 7 bases outside the gene matches. From germline, CDR1 is SGHVS and CDR2 FNYEAQ. The length of the CDR3 is 16 residues. This CDR3 reads CASSLASGGASNEQFF. In nucleotides, the CDR3 is TGTGCCAGCAGCTTGGCTAGCGGGGGGGCGTCGAATGAGCAGTTCTTC.

V is TRBV5-4 and J is TRBJ1-6; no reliable D call. This CDR3 region has 13 residues. Germline CDR1 is SGHNT and CDR2 is YYREEE (reference sequence). V lost 0 bases to trimming and J lost 10 bases, with 8 bases between them. The DNA for the CDR3 is TGTGCCAGCAGCTTGGGGTGGTTCTCACCCCTCCACTTT. It yields the protein CASSLGWFSPLHF.

This clonotype was counted a few times. The chain carries TRBV7-8 and TRBJ2-3; D might be TRBD2 (6 bases). V dropped 4 bases and J dropped 7 bases, with 21 bases sitting between them. The germline CDR1 and CDR2 sequences are SGHVS and FQNEAQ. The CDR3 loop spans 16 amino acids. The CDR3: CASSSPTGLVTNTQYF. The CDR3 DNA reads as TGTGCCAGCAGCTCCCCCACGGGACTTGTGACAAATACGCAGTATTTT.

A few counts support this clonotype. This chain connects TRBV10-3 to TRBJ2-7, with 13 positions matching TRBD2. Germline V gene lookup returns CDR1 ENHRY and CDR2 SYGVKD. CDR3 size: 17 residues. The V and J ends lost 5 bases and 0 bases, in that order; junction bases with no gene match: 7. The chain's CDR3 is CAISNIGTSGVSYEQYF. The CDR3 nucleotides are TGTGCCATCAGTAACATTGGGACTAGCGGGGTCTCCTACGAGCAGTACTTC.

To note about this clonotype: One end of the junction varies from germline; a read error may be responsible. The chain uses TRBV12-3 or TRBV12-4 and TRBJ2-3, with 8 bases fitting TRBD2. This CDR3 region has 12 residues. CDR3 in amino acids: CASSYGGDTQNF. For the CDR3, the DNA is TGTGCCAGCAGTTACGGGGGGGATACGCAGAATTTT.

The chain joins TRBV7-8 to TRBJ2-4; either TRBD1 or TRBD2 may supply D (5 bases each). Per germline, CDR1 SGHVS and CDR2 FQNEAQ. Trimming pared 0 bases from V and 5 bases from J, leaving 11 bases between. This CDR3 has 15 amino acids. The DNA of the CDR3 is TGTGCCAGCAGCTTAGCATTCGGGACGGAAAACATTCAGTACTTC. Amino acids: CASSLAFGTENIQYF.

In its sample, this clonotype was seen many times. The chain's CDR3 is CASSRMPGGSGTDTQYF. CDR3 sequence (DNA): TGTGCCAGCAGCCGGATGCCCGGGGGGTCGGGCACAGATACGCAGTATTTT. The genes are TRBV7-2 and TRBJ2-3, with TRBD2 matching over 7 bases. Germline assignment: CDR1 SGHTA and CDR2 FQGNSA. The V and J ends lost 5 bases and 1 base, in that order; junction bases with no gene match: 12. This CDR3 has 17 amino acids.

This sequence joins TRBV7-9 and TRBJ2-1; D gene unclear. V dropped 4 bases and J dropped 7 bases, with 11 bases sitting between them. CDR1 is SEHNR and CDR2 is FQNEAQ in the germline V gene (reference sequence). The CDR3 length is 13 residues. The CDR3 DNA follows: TGTGCCAGCAGCTCCGGAGCCAAAAATGAGCAGTTCTTC. It specifies CASSSGAKNEQFF.

This chain connects TRBV20-1 to TRBJ1-1; unclear D gene. This CDR3 has 17 residues. Germline V gene sequence: CDR1 DFQATT, CDR2 SNEGSKA (reference sequence). V gave up 1 base and J gave up 6 bases, with 24 bases separating them. CDR3 sequence reads: CSARATAADWGGAEAFF. DNA for the CDR3: TGCAGTGCTAGAGCCACAGCCGCGGACTGGGGTGGGGCTGAAGCTTTCTTT.

This clonotype was recorded a few times. The V gene is TRBV5-1, the J gene TRBJ1-2, with a possible D match to TRBD1 (5 bases). The CDR3 spans 12 residues. V was trimmed by 0 bases and J by 10 bases, leaving 10 bases between them. Looked up from germline, CDR1 is SGHRS and CDR2 is YFSETQ. The CDR3 protein is CASSLEGDLYTF. The CDR3, as DNA: TGCGCCAGCAGCTTGGAAGGGGACCTCTACACCTTC.